The sequence of this T cell receptor (beta chain) was determined in a study of blood T cell repertoires in COVID-19. Methods used by the authors: Counts of nucleated cells, estimated from reference gene primer amplification, were obtained. The table came from immunoSEQ multiplex PCR; TCRdb's copy has only in-frame clones and leaves some out. V, J and clone size are those of that table, while D and trimming were read from the DNA. The table has tens of thousands of clones, about 87% seen once. This clonotype originated in a human donor in a cohort sampled during active COVID-19. Sequenced: peripheral blood.

For the CDR3, the DNA is TGTGCCAGCAGCCGAGGCAGTAGGATTGGGATTGGGAGTGTCGGTGGCTACACCTTC. It specifies CASSRGSRIGIGSVGGYTF. The V call is TRBV5-5, the J call TRBJ1-2, with unresolved D. V gave up 4 bases and J gave up 7 bases, with 32 bases separating them. This CDR3 region has 19 residues. Germline-derived CDR1 and CDR2 are SGHKS and YYEKEE (reference sequence).